This T cell receptor (beta chain) was observed in a study of blood T cell repertoires in COVID-19. Study as a whole: Sites across the United States, Italy and Spain contributed samples from acute and convalescent COVID-19. In each case, the material was cDNA or gDNA derived from T cells, B-cell-depleted T cells, or PBMCs.

In the authors' methods: Reference gene primer amplification gave estimated nucleated cell counts. Sequenced by immunoSEQ multiplex PCR; TCRdb stores in-frame clones only, minus some. That table gives V, J and clone size, and the DNA gave D and trimming. The repertoire consists of 400,000 to 550,000 clones, with around 90% occurring once and the leading ten covering around 1.8%. This CDR3 is 11 amino acids long. Per germline, CDR1 KGHSH and CDR2 LQKENI. The ends were cut back, 5 bases at V and 6 bases at J, with 7 bases in the middle. Participant reports of clinical history set cohort assignment. The specimen was PBMCs or T cells enriched from blood (not recorded which). The rearrangement links TRBV18 to TRBJ1-2; D perhaps matches TRBD1 (6 bases). This TCR came from a woman in her late teens or twenties with acute COVID-19. CDR3 DNA sequence: TGTGCCAGCTCAGCAGGGGATGGCTACACCTTC. It yields the protein CASSAGDGYTF. Drawing the rest from reference TRBV18 and TRBJ1-2, the complete variable domain is NAGVMQNPRHLVRRRGQEARLRCSPMKGHSHVYWYRQLPEEGLKFMVYLQKENIIDESGMPKERFSAEFPKEGPSILRIQQVVRGDSAAYFCASSAGDGYTFGSGTRLTVV.